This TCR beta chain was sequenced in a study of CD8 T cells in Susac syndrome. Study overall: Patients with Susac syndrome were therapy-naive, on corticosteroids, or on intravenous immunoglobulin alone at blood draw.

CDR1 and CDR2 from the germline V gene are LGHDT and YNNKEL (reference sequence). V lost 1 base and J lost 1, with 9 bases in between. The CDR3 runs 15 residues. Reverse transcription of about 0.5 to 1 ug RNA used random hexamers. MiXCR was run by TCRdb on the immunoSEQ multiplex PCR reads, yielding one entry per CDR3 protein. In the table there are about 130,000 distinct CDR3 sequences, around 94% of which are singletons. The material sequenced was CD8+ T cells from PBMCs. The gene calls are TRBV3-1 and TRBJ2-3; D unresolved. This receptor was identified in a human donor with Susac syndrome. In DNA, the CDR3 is TGTGCCAGCAGCCAAGTAGGGCCTGGCACAGATACGCAGTATTTT. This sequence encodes CASSQVGPGTDTQYF.